This section outlines one T cell receptor beta chain sequence together with its context. Its antigen is still unknown. Amplification used 60 Vbeta primers and 13 Jbeta primers. Measured with immunoSEQ multiplex PCR; TCRdb has only the in-frame clones, and not every one. The sample has more than 110,000 clones, more than 70% seen once. The data derive from a study of cytomegalovirus exposure and HLA in healthy donors. General study points: The authors later found HLA-associated TCR beta chains more clonally expanded than equally common others. Among the most significant clusters, several appeared linked to common viral pathogens in a later analysis.

This CDR3 spans 13 amino acids. Germline-derived CDR1 and CDR2 are SGHVS and FQNEAQ. The V gene lost 1 base and the J gene lost 4 bases, with 8 bases spanning the gap. The sample taken for sequencing was PBMCs. This rearrangement joins TRBV7-8 to TRBJ2-7, with TRBD2 as a possible D gene (5 bases). The sequence derives from a male donor in good health and CMV-seropositive. The CDR3 nucleotides read TGTGCCAGCAGCTTAGAGCGGTCGTACGAGCAGTACTTC. This translates into CASSLERSYEQYF.